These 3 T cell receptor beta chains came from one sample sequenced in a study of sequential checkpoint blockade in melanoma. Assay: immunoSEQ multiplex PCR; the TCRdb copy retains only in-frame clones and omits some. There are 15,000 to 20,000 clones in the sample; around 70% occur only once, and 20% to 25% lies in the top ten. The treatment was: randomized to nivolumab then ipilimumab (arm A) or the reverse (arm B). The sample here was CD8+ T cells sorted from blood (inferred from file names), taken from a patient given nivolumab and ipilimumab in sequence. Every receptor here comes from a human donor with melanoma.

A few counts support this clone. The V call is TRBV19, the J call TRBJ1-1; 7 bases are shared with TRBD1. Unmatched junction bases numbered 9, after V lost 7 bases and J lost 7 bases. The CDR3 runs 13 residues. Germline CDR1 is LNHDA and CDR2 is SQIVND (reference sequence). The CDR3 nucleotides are TGTGCCAGTATATCGACAGGGACGGGTGAAGCTTTCTTT. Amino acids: CASISTGTGEAFF.

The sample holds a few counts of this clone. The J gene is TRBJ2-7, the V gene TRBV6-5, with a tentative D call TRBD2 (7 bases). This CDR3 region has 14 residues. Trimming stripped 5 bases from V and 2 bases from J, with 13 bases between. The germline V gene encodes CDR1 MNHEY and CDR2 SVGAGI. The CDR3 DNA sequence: TGTGCCAGCAGTGAAGAGGGGGGGCCCTACGAGCAGTACGTC. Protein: CASSEEGGPYEQYV.

DNA of the CDR3: TGTGCCAGCAGTGGGACAGGGGGCTCCTATGGCTACACCTTC. Translating it yields CASSGTGGSYGYTF. The chain couples TRBV6-1 to TRBJ1-2; 11 nucleotides agree with TRBD1. The germline CDR1 and CDR2 sequences are MNHNS and SASEGT. The V and J ends lost 4 bases and 4 bases, in that order; junction bases with no gene match: 2. CDR3 length: 14 residues.